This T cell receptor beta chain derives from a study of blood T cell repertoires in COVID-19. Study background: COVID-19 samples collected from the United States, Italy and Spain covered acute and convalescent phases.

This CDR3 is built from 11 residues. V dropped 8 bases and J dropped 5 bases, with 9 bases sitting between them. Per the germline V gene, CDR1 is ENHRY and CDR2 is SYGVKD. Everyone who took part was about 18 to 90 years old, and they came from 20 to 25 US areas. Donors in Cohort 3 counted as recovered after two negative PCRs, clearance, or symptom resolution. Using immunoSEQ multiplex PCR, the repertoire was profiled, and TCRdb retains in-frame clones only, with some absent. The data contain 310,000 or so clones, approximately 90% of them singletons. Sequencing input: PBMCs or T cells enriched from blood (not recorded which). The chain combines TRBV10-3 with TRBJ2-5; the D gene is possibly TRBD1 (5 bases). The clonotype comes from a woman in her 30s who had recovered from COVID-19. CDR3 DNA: TGTGCCATCCAGGGTGACGAGACCCAGTACTTC. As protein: CAIQGDETQYF.